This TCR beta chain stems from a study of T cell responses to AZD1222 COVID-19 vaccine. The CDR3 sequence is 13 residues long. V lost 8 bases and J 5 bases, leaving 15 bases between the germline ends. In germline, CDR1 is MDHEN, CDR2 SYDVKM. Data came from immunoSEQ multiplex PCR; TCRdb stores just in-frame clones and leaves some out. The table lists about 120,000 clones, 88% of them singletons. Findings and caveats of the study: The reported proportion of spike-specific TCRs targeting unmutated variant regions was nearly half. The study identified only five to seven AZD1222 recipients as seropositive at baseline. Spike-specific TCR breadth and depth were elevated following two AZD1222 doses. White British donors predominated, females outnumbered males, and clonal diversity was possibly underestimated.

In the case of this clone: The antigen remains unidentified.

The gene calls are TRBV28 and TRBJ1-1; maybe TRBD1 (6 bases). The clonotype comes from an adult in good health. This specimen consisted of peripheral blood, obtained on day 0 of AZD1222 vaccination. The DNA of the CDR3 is TGTGCCAGCGAGTCAGGGGAAGCAACTGAAGCTTTCTTT. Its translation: CASESGEATEAFF.